The 10 T cell receptor beta chains given below trace back to one sample, sequenced in a study of blood T cells in healthy people across ages. Sample-barcoded 5' priming and a J-beta primer mix drove a second PCR of roughly 6 to 12 cycles. TCRdb recomputed calls from the 5' RACE reads with MiXCR, one row per CDR3 protein. The repertoire includes approximately 290,000 distinct CDR3 sequences, roughly 27% of them detected once, and over 25% sits in the top ten. The specimen was blood. Every receptor here comes from a woman between 65 and 79 years old in good health.

This clonotype was detected only a few times. This chain connects TRBV24-1 to TRBJ2-5; D is perhaps TRBD2 (6 bases). This CDR3 is built from 13 residues. Trimming took off 7 bases at V and 5 bases at J, with 13 bases between the two ends. Germline CDR1 is KGHDR and CDR2 is SFDVKD. The CDR3 DNA follows: TGTGCCACCAGCAACCCCGGGGGTGAGACCCAGTACTTC. Residues: CATSNPGGETQYF.

This clonotype came up once. V usage is TRBV5-6 and J usage is TRBJ2-6, with a possible D match to TRBD1 (6 bases). The germline V gene encodes CDR1 SGHDT and CDR2 YYEEEE. V was cut by 0 bases and J by 4 bases, with 11 bases left in between. The CDR3 contains 16 residues. CDR3 in DNA: TGTGCCAGCAGCTTGGCCCAGGGGATGGGGGCCAACGTCCTGACTTTC. It yields the protein CASSLAQGMGANVLTF.

Many counts were recorded for this clonotype. The chain has TRBV6-5 and TRBJ1-1; D gene unclear. Trimming pared 4 bases from V and 0 bases from J, leaving 6 bases between. Germline V lookup: CDR1 MNHEY, CDR2 SVGAGI. This CDR3 has 13 residues. This CDR3 reads CASSSRMNTEAFF. CDR3 sequence (DNA): TGTGCCAGCAGTTCCCGGATGAACACTGAAGCTTTCTTT.

This clonotype was counted a few times. This sequence joins TRBV20-1 and TRBJ2-5, with D perhaps TRBD2 (6 bases). From germline, CDR1 is DFQATT and CDR2 SNEGSKA (reference sequence). The CDR3 is made up of 12 amino acids. V dropped 1 base and J dropped 4 bases, with 7 bases sitting between them. The DNA for the CDR3 is TGCAGTGCTAGAGTGGGGGGAGAGACCCAGTACTTC. This sequence encodes CSARVGGETQYF.

This clonotype was observed a handful of times. V usage is TRBV5-1 and J usage is TRBJ2-3; 8 bases match TRBD2. V shed 0 bases and J 0 bases; nucleotides not matched to a gene: 3. Germline V lookup: CDR1 SGHRS, CDR2 YFSETQ. This CDR3 has 16 residues. The CDR3 reads CASSLGLASSTDTQYF. CDR3 sequence (DNA): TGCGCCAGCAGCTTGGGACTAGCGAGTAGCACAGATACGCAGTATTTT.

This clonotype turned up a few times. The rearrangement joins TRBV5-1 to TRBJ2-5, with TRBD2 matching 10 bases. The better agreement between TRBJ2-1 and the DNA end casts doubt on the J call. The CDR3 has 14 amino acids. The germline gives CDR1 SGHRS, CDR2 YFSETQ. CDR3 amino acids: CASSPTSGTREQFF. The DNA of the CDR3 is TGCGCCAGCAGCCCCACTAGCGGGACAAGGGAGCAGTTCTTC.

This chain joins TRBV11-1 and TRBJ2-5; D gene unclear. The V and J ends lost 3 bases and 4 bases respectively, with 15 bases between them. Germline lookup yields CDR1 SGHAT and CDR2 FQDESV (reference sequence). The CDR3 is 15 amino acids. CDR3 protein: CASSFLESHGETQYF. In DNA, the CDR3 is TGTGCCAGCAGCTTTCTGGAAAGTCACGGAGAGACCCAGTACTTC.

This clonotype appeared many times. The chain is built from TRBV4-2 and TRBJ2-2, with 7 bases identical to TRBD2. Germline V gene data show CDR1 as LGHNA and CDR2 as YNFKEQ. This CDR3 contains 19 residues. V lost 0 bases to trimming and J lost 2 bases; unmatched junction nucleotides: 12. In nucleotides, the CDR3 is TGTGCCAGCAGCCAAGATCACCGGGGAAGCGGGAAAAACACCGGGGAGCTGTTTTTT. Its translation is CASSQDHRGSGKNTGELFF.

The rearrangement uses TRBV12-3 or TRBV12-4 and TRBJ2-7; possibly TRBD1 for D (6 bases). The last part of the DNA fits TRBJ2-1 better; the J call may be wrong. The CDR3 is made up of 13 amino acids. The CDR3 DNA reads TGTGCCAGCAGTTTGTCCAGGGGTGGTGAGCAGTTCTTC. It specifies CASSLSRGGEQFF.

This clonotype was recorded at least ten times. The chain recombines TRBV29-1 with TRBJ2-5, with D unclear. The J call may be mistaken, given a closer DNA end match to TRBJ2-7. CDR3 length equals 13 residues. The germline V gene encodes CDR1 SQVTM and CDR2 ANQGSEA. This CDR3 reads CSVRQPFSYEQYF. DNA for the CDR3: TGCAGCGTGCGACAACCATTCTCCTACGAGCAGTACTTC.